This T cell receptor beta chain was obtained from a study of cytomegalovirus exposure and HLA in healthy donors. The study's findings and limits: Per published accounts, TCR beta sequences correctly predicted the HLA-A and HLA-B alleles of most subjects. Within a later analysis, the majority of CMV-associated TCR beta chains appeared HLA-restricted.

60 Vbeta and 13 Jbeta primers were used in PCR. Clones were sequenced by immunoSEQ multiplex PCR, and TCRdb holds only the in-frame ones, with some missing. The data show over 110,000 clones, with around 82% seen just once and roughly 6.2% held by the top ten. The CDR3 runs 16 residues. Germline V gives CDR1 SGHVS, CDR2 FQNEAQ. As concerns this clone: No antigen is known for it. One end of the junction varies from germline; a read error may be responsible.

This chain joins TRBV7-8 and TRBJ2-3, with 9 bases fitting TRBD1. Sequencing was done on a sample of PBMCs. The clonotype comes from a woman in her forties in good health and CMV-seropositive. The CDR3, as DNA: TGTGTCAGCAGCTTAGGGACAGGGAGAAGCACAGATACGCAGTATTTT. Protein: CVSSLGTGRSTDTQYF.